The clone carrying this T cell receptor (beta chain) was recorded at least ten times. Its antigen remains unidentified. TCR beta CDR3 regions were amplified from RNA transcripts. Using the HTBI primer set, a first-round RT-PCR was run on the TCR CDR3. TCRdb used MiXCR to reprocess the multiplex PCR reads, holding one entry per CDR3 protein. This table holds around 450,000 distinct CDR3 sequences, approximately 14% found once. The data were taken from a study of T cells in Graves' hyperthyroidism and ophthalmopathy. Study outcomes and limitations: A model of 13 V-J features distinguished ophthalmopathy from stable hyperthyroidism.

The ends were cut back, 1 base at V and 3 bases at J, with 12 bases in the middle. CDR1 LGHNA and CDR2 YNFKEQ come from the germline V gene. The CDR3 consists of 15 residues. The sequencing input was blood. This TCR was sampled from a young woman with Graves' hyperthyroidism. The chain employs TRBV4-2 and TRBJ2-5; TRBD1 is a possible D gene (6 bases). CDR3: CASSQGGQMEETQYF. In DNA, the CDR3 is TGTGCCAGCAGCCAAGGTGGACAGATGGAAGAGACCCAGTACTTC.